This T cell receptor beta chain was recorded in a study of cytomegalovirus exposure and HLA in healthy donors. Study conclusions and caveats: It was assumed in the presence/absence analyses that sequencing depth was roughly uniform across donors. In terms of immune exposure information, only CMV serostatus was available. In a later analysis, TCR beta V- and J-gene trimming was associated with a missense DCLRE1C variant.

Trimming removed 5 bases from V and 0 bases from J, with 11 bases in between. The V gene's germline CDR1 is LNHDA and CDR2 SQIVND (reference sequence). This CDR3 has 16 amino acids. PCR employed 60 Vbeta and 13 Jbeta primers. The assay was immunoSEQ multiplex PCR, and TCRdb's table has in-frame clones only and misses some. The sample contains around 140,000 clones, about 84% of which appear only once. Note on this clone: Its antigen remains unidentified.

The rearrangement uses TRBV19 and TRBJ2-6, with a tentative D call TRBD2 (5 bases). Material: PBMCs. The receptor comes from a young woman in good health and CMV-seropositive. This chain's CDR3 is CASSLPSPSGANVLTF. CDR3 DNA sequence: TGTGCCAGTAGTCTCCCTAGCCCCTCTGGGGCCAACGTCCTGACTTTC.